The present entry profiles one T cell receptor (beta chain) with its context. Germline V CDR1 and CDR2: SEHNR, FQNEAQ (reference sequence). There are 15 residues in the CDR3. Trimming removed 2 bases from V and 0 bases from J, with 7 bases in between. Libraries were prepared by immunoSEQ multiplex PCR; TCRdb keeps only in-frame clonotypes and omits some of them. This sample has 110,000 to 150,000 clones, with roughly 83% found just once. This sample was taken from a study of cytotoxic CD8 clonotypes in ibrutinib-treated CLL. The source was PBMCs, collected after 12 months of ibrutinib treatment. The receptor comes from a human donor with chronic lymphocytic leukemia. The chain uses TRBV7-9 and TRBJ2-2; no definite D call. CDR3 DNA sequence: TGTGCCAGCAGCTTAAGAACACCGAACACCGGGGAGCTGTTTTTT. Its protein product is CASSLRTPNTGELFF.